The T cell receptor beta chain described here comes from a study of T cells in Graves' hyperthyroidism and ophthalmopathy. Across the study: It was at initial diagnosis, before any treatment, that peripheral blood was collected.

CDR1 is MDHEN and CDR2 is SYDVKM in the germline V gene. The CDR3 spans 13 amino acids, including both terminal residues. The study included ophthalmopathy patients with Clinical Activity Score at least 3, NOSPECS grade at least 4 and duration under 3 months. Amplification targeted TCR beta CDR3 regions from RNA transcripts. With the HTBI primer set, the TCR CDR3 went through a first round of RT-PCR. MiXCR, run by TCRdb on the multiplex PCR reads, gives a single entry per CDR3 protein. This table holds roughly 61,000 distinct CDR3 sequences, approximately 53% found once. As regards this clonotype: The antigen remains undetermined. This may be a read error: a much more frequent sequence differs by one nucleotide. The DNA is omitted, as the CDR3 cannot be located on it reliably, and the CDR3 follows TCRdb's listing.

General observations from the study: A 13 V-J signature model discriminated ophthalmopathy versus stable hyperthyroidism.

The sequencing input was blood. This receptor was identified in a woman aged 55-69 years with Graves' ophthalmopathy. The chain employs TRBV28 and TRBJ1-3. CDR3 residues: CASTVGSGNTMYF.